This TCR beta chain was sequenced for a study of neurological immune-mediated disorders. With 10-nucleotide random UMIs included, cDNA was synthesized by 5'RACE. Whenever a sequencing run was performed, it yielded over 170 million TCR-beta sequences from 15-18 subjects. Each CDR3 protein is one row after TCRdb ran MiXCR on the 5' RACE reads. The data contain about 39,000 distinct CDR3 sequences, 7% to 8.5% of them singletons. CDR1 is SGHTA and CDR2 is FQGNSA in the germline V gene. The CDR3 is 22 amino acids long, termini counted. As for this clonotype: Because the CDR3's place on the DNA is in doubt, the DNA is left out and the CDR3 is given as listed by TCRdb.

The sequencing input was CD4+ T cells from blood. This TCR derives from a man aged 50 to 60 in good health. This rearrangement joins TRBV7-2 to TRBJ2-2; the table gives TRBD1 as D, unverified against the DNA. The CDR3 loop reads CASSFYICSARQLQGNTGELFF.